One and the same sample provided the 10 T cell receptor beta chains below, sequenced in a study of shared clonotypes between healthy human individuals. Using immunoSEQ multiplex PCR, the repertoire was profiled, and TCRdb retains in-frame clones only, with some absent. The table records roughly 1,500,000 clones, nearly 99% of them present only once. Material: naive CD4+ T cells sorted from blood. As to subset: CD45RA+ positively selected. Every receptor here comes from a man aged 25 to 40 in good health.

The CDR3 is CASSLEGLGSYF. CDR3 in DNA: TGTGCCAGCAGCTTGGAAGGACTAGGTAGTTACTTC. The genes are TRBV5-6 and TRBJ2-7; 7 bases line up with TRBD2. The V and J ends lost 0 bases and 13 bases, in that order; junction bases with no gene match: 7. The CDR3 spans 12 residues. Germline values: CDR1 SGHDT, CDR2 YYEEEE.

Concerning this clone itself: This sample includes further DNA sequences coding for the same CDR3. The J gene is TRBJ1-4, the V gene TRBV18; no clear D gene. Trimming took 3 bases from V and 0 from J, leaving 2 bases between them. This CDR3 has 13 residues. Germline V lookup: CDR1 KGHSH, CDR2 LQKENI. CDR3 loop: CASSPATNEKLFF. The CDR3 coding sequence is TGTGCCAGCTCACCTGCAACTAATGAAAAACTGTTTTTT. The full variable domain, with the rest looked up from reference TRBV18 and TRBJ1-4, is NAGVMQNPRHLVRRRGQEARLRCSPMKGHSHVYWYRQLPEEGLKFMVYLQKENIIDESGMPKERFSAEFPKEGPSILRIQQVVRGDSAAYFCASSPATNEKLFFGSGTQLSVL.

On this clone itself: The sample contains more than one DNA sequence encoding this CDR3. The chain uses TRBV6-1 and TRBJ1-4; no clear D. V lost 6 bases and J lost 5, with 4 bases in between. The CDR3 totals 11 residues. Germline V gene lookup returns CDR1 MNHNS and CDR2 SASEGT. CDR3 residues: CASSVNEKLFF. CDR3 sequence (DNA): TGTGCCAGCAGCGTGAATGAAAAACTGTTTTTT.

The genes are TRBV10-3 and TRBJ2-7, with 9 bases fitting TRBD2. From germline, CDR1 is ENHRY and CDR2 SYGVKD. J gave up 1 base and V 11 bases, and 6 bases lay outside the gene matches. The CDR3 sequence is 13 residues long. CDR3 nucleotides: TGTGCCCTACGGACTAGCGAGTCCTACGAGCAGTACTTC. Its protein product is CALRTSESYEQYF.

The chain carries TRBV4-2 and TRBJ2-1; 9 bases are a match to TRBD2. Per germline, CDR1 LGHNA and CDR2 YNFKEQ. J gave up 0 bases and V 4 bases, and 4 bases lay outside the gene matches. The CDR3 length is 16 residues. The CDR3 here is CASSPSAGGSYNEQFF. The CDR3 nucleotides read TGTGCCAGCAGCCCATCAGCGGGAGGCTCCTACAATGAGCAGTTCTTC.

Comments on this clone: Additional DNA sequences in this sample encode the identical CDR3. The V and J genes are TRBV9 and TRBJ2-2; D remains ambiguous. The V gene's germline CDR1 is SGDLS and CDR2 YYNGEE. The length of the CDR3 is 15 residues. Trimming took 4 bases from V and 0 from J, leaving 10 bases between them. The CDR3 DNA sequence: TGTGCCAGCAGCCCCTCTGCGGCGAACACCGGGGAGCTGTTTTTT. It yields the protein CASSPSAANTGELFF.

This clone was detected once. The chain couples TRBV5-1 to TRBJ1-1, with TRBD1 identical over 8 bases. V lost 7 bases and J lost 4; bases outside the gene matches: 6. The CDR3 has 13 residues. Germline V gene data show CDR1 as SGHRS and CDR2 as YFSETQ. This CDR3 is CASARGLGTEAFF. The CDR3 DNA follows: TGCGCCAGCGCCAGGGGGCTCGGCACTGAAGCTTTCTTT.

The chain's CDR3 is CASSQATGGSYEQYF. The CDR3 DNA sequence: TGCGCCAGCAGCCAGGCTACAGGGGGATCCTACGAGCAGTACTTC. The chain employs TRBV4-3 and TRBJ2-7; 8 bases agree with TRBD1. V dropped 3 bases and J dropped 1; count of bases not matched to a gene: 5. Germline CDR1 is LGHNA and CDR2 is YSLEER. There are 15 residues in the CDR3.

The chain has TRBV11-3 and TRBJ2-5; 7 nucleotides align to TRBD2. The trim removed 1 base at V and 5 bases at J, leaving 1 base unmatched. Germline values: CDR1 SGHNT, CDR2 YENEEA. The CDR3 totals 13 residues. The CDR3 DNA reads TGTGCCAGCAGCTTAGGGGGGGGTGAGACCCAGTACTTC. Encoded protein: CASSLGGGETQYF.

This clone was picked up one time. The chain couples TRBV11-2 to TRBJ2-4, with a tentative D call TRBD1 (6 bases). V was clipped by 2 bases and J by 4 bases, with 24 bases between them. Germline V gives CDR1 SGHAT, CDR2 FQNNGV. The CDR3 runs to 19 residues. The CDR3 DNA sequence: TGTGCCAGCAGCTTAATGATGGGGGCACAGGGAGTTGCTAAAAACATTCAGTACTTC. Protein product: CASSLMMGAQGVAKNIQYF.